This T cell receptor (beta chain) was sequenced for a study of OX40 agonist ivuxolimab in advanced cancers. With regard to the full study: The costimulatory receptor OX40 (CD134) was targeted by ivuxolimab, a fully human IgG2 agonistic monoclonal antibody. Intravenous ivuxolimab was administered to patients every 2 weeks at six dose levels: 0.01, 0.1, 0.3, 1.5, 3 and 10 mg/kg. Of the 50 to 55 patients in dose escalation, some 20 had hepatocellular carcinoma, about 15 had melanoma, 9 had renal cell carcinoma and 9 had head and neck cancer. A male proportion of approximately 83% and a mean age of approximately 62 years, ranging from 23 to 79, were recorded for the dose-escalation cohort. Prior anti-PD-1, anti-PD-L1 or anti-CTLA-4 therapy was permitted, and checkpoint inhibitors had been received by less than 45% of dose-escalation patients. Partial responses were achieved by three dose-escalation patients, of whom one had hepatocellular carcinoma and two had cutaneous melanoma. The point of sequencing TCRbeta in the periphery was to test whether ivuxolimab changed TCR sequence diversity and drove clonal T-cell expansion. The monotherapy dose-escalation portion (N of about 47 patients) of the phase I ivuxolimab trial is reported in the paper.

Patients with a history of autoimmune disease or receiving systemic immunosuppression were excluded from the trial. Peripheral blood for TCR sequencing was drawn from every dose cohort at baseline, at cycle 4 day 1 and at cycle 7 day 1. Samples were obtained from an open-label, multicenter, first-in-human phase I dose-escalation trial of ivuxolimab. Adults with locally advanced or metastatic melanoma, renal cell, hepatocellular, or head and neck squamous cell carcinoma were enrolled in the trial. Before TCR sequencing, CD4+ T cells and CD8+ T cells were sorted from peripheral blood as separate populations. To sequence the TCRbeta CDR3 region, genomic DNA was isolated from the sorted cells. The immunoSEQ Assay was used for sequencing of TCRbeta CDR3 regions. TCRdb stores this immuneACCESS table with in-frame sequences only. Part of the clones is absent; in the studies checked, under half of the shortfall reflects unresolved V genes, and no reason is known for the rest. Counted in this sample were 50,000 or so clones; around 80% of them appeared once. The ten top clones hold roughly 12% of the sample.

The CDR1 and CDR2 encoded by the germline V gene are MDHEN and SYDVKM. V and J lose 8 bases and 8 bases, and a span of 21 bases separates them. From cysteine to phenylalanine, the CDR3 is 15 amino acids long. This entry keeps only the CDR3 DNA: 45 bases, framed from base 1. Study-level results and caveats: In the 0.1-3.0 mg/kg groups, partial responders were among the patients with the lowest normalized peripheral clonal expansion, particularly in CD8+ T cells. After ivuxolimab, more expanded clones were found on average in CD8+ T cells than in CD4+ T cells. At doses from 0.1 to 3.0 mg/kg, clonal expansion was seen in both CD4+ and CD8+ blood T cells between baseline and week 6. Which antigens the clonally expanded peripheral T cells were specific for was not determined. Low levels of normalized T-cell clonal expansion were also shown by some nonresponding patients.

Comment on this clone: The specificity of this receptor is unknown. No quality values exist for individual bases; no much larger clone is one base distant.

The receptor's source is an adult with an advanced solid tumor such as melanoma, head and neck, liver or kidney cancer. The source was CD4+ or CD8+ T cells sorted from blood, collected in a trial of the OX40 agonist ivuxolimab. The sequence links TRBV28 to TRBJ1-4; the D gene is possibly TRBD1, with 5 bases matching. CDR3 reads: CASLSSRDAKEKLFF. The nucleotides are TGTGCCAGCCTTTCCTCCCGGGACGCCAAGGAAAAACTGTTTTTT.